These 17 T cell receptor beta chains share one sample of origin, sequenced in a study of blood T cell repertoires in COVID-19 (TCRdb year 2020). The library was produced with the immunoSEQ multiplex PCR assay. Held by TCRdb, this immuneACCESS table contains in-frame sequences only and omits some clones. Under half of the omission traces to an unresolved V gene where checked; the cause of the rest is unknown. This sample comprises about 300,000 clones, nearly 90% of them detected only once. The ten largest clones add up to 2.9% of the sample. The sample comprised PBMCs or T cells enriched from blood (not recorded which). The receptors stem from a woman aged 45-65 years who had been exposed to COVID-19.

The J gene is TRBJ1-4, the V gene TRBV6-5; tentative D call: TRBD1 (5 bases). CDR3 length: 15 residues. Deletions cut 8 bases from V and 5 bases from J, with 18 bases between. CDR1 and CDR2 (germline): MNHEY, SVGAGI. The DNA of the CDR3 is TGTGCCAGCCTCATAGGGGCAGGATCAAATGAAAAACTGTTTTTT. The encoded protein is CASLIGAGSNEKLFF.

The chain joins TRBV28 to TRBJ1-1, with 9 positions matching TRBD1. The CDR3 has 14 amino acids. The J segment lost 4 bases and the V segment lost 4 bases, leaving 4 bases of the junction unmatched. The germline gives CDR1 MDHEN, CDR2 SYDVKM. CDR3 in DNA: TGTGCCAGCAGTTCCGGACAGGGGCTCACTGAAGCTTTCTTT. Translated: CASSSGQGLTEAFF.

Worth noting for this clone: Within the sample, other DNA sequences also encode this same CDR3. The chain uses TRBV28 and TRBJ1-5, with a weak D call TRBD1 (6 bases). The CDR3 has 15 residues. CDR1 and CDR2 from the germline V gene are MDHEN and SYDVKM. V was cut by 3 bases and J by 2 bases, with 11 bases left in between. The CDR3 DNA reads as TGTGCCAGCAGTTTCAGGGGCAGGGGCAATCAGCCCCAGCATTTT. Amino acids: CASSFRGRGNQPQHF.

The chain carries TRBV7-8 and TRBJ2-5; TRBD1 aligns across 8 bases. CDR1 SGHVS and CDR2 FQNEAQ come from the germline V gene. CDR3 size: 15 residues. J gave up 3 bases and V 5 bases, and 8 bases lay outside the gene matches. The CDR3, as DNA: TGTGCCAGCAGCGCCCGGGACAGGCAAAAAGAGACCCAGTACTTC. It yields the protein CASSARDRQKETQYF.

The CDR3 DNA reads TGTGCCAGCAGTGATTTGTACGGTAGTTACGAGCAGTACTTC. It is translated as CASSDLYGSYEQYF. The V gene is TRBV6-1, the J gene TRBJ2-7; D call uncertain. The length of the CDR3 is 14 residues. V was shortened by 3 bases and J by 4 bases, with 13 bases between the two germline ends. Germline CDR1 reads MNHNS; CDR2 reads SASEGT.

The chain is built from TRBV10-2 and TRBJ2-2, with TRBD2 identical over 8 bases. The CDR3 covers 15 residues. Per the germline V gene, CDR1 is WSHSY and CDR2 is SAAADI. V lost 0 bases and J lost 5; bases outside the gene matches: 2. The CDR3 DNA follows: TGCGCCAGCAGTGAGTCTAGCGGGGCTACCGGGGAGCTGTTTTTT. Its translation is CASSESSGATGELFF.

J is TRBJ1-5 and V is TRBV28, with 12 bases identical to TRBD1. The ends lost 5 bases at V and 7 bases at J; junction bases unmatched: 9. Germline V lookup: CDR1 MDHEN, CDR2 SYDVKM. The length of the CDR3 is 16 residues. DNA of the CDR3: TGTGCCAGCAGTCCTAGGGGTGGGACAGGGGGCCAGCCCCAGCATTTT. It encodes CASSPRGGTGGQPQHF.

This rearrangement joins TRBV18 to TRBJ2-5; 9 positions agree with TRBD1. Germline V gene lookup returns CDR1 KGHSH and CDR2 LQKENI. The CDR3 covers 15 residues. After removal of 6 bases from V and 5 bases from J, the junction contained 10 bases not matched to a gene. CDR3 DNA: TGTGCCAGCTCTGGGGACAGGGTGGTGAAGGAGACCCAGTACTTC. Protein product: CASSGDRVVKETQYF.

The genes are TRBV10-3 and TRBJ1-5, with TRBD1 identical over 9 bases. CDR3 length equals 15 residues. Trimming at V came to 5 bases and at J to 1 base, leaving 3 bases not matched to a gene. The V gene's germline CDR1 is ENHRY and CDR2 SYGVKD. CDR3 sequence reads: CAISQQGASNQPQHF. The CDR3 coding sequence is TGTGCCATCAGTCAACAGGGGGCGAGCAATCAGCCCCAGCATTTT.

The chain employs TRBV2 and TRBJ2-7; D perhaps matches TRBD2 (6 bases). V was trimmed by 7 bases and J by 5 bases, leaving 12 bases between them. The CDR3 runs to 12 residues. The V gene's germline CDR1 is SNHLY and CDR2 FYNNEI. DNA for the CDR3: TGTGCCAGCATGAGGAGGGAAGACGAGCAGTACTTC. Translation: CASMRREDEQYF.

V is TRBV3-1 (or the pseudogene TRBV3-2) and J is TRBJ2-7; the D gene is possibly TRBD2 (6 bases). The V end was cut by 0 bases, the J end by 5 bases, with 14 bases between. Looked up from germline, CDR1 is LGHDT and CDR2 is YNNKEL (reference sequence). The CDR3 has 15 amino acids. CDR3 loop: CASSQDMGRGNEQYF. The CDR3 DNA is TGTGCCAGCAGCCAAGATATGGGACGGGGGAACGAGCAGTACTTC.

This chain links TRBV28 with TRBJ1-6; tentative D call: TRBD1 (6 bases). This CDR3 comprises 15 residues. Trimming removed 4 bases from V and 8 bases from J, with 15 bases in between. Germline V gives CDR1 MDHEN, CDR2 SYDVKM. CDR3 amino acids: CASSYRDNRDSPLHF. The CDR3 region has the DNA TGTGCCAGCAGTTACCGGGACAACCGGGATTCACCCCTCCACTTT.

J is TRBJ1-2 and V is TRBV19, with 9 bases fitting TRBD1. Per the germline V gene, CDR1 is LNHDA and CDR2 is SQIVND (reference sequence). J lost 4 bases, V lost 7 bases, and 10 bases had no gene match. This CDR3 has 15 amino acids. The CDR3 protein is CASTRPGTGSYGYTF. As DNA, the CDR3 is TGTGCCAGTACTAGGCCCGGGACAGGGAGCTATGGCTACACCTTC.

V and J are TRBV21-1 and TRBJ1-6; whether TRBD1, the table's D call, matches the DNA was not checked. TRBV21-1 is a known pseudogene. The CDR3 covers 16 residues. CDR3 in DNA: TGTGCCAGCAGCAAGGACGTGGGACAGAGATCTTCACCCCTCCACTTT. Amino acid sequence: CASSKDVGQRSSPLHF.

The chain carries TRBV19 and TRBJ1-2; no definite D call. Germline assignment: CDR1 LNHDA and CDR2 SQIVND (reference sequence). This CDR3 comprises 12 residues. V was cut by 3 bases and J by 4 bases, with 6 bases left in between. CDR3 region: CASSISVYGYTF. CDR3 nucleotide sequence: TGTGCCAGTAGTATTTCGGTCTATGGCTACACCTTC.

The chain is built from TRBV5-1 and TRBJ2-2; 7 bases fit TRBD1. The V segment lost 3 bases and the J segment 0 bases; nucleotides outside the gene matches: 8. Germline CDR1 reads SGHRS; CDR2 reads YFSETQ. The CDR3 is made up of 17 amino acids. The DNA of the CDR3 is TGCGCCAGCAGCTCCAGCAGGGGGATAGCGAACACCGGGGAGCTGTTTTTT. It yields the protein CASSSSRGIANTGELFF.

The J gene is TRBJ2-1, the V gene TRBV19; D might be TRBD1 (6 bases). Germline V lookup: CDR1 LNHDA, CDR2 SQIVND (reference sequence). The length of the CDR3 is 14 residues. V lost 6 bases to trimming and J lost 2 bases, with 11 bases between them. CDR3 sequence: CASSRQETYNEQFF. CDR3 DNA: TGTGCCAGTAGCCGACAGGAGACCTACAATGAGCAGTTCTTC.